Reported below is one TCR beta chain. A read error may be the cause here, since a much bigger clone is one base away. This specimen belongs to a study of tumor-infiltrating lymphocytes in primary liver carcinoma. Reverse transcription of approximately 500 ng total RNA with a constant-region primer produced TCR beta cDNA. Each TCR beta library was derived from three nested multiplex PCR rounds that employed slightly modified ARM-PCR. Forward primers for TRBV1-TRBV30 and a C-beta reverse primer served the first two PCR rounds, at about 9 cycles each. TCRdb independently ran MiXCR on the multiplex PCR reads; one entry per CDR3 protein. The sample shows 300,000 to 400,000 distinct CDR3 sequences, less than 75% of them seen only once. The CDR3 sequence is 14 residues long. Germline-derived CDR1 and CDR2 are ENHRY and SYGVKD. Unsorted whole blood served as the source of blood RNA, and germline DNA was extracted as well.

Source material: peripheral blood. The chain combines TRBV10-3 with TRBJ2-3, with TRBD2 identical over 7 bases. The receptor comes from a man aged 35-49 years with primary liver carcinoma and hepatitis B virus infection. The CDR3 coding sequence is TGTGCCATCAACCGAGCGGGATCCACAGATACGCAGTGTTTT. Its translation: CAINRAGSTDTQCF.